This entry features one TCR beta chain sequence. Its antigen is not known. The data derive from a study of T cell responses to AZD1222 COVID-19 vaccine. Clones were sequenced by immunoSEQ multiplex PCR, and TCRdb holds only the in-frame ones, with some missing. This sample has about 120,000 clones, with about 92% found just once. The V and J ends lost 1 base and 7 bases respectively, with 13 bases between them. Germline V gene data show CDR1 as LNHDA and CDR2 as SQIVND (reference sequence). The CDR3 is made up of 15 amino acids. Study-wide results and limits: Just a handful of people given AZD1222 tested seropositive at baseline. Spike-specific TCR breadth and depth both grew after two AZD1222 doses.

The clonotype originates from an adult who received the AZD1222 COVID-19 vaccine. The sample consisted of peripheral blood, taken 28 days after the second AZD1222 dose. The chain recombines TRBV19 with TRBJ1-4, with TRBD1 as a possible D gene (5 bases). The CDR3 spells CASSIVPGRGEKLFF. The CDR3 DNA follows: TGTGCCAGTAGTATAGTTCCAGGGAGGGGTGAAAAACTGTTTTTT.